The clone carrying this TCR beta chain was detected ten times or more. Its antigen is as yet unknown. The hyperthyroidism patients, aged 18 to 65, had been newly diagnosed, with under 2 months' duration. Orbital computed tomography, thyroid ultrasound, TRAb, serum thyroxine and clinical symptoms formed the basis of diagnosis. This CDR3 has 16 amino acids. Per the germline V gene, CDR1 is MGHRA and CDR2 is YSYEKL. The V gene lost 0 bases and the J gene lost 1 base, with 13 bases spanning the gap. The data originate from a study of Graves' ophthalmopathy and Graves' hyperthyroidism. TCR beta CDR3 regions were amplified from RNA transcripts. First-round RT-PCR with HTBI primers preceded a second-round multiplex PCR. TCRdb re-analysed the multiplex PCR reads in MiXCR, keeping a single row per CDR3 protein. The sample contains hundreds of thousands of distinct CDR3 sequences, around 21% of which appear only once.

Study findings and constraints: The blood repertoire also included most expanded thyroid clonotypes above 0.001 frequency. The 13-signature model separated ophthalmopathy from stable hyperthyroidism at almost 90% sensitivity and roughly 80% specificity.

The sample taken for sequencing was peripheral blood. This TCR was sampled from a woman aged 18 to 35 with stable Graves' hyperthyroidism. This chain joins TRBV4-1 and TRBJ2-7; D perhaps matches TRBD1 (6 bases). CDR3 sequence: CASSQDLGHKSYEQYF. CDR3 nucleotide sequence: TGCGCCAGCAGCCAAGATCTGGGACACAAGTCCTACGAGCAGTACTTC.